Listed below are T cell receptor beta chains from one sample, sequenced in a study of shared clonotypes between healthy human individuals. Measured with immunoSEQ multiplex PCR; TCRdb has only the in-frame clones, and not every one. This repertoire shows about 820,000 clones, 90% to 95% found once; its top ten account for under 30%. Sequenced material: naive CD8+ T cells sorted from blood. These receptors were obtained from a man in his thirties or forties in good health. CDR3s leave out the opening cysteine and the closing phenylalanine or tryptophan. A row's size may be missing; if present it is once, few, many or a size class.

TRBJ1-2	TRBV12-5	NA	ASGSPGWGREDGYT
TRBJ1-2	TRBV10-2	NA	ASSEGNYGYT
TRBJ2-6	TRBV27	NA	ASSFTGANVLT
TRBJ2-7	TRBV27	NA	ASSPGTGYEQY
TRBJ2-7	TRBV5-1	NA	ASRGVEQY
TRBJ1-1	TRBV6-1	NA	ASSEVIGGGREAF
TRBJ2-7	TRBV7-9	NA	ASSVGAYEQY
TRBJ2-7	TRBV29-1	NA	SGQTGSYEQY
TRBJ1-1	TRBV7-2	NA	ASSVKRGVGFQNTEAF
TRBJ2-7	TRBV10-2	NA	ASRRDDRGYEQY
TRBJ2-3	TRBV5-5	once	ASSLFPGDMDTQY
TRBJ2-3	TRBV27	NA	ASRRLDPDTQY
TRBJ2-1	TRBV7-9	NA	ASSSPAAAQFYNEQF
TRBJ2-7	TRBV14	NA	ASSQVLRQAMSGLY
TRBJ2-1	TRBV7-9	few	ASSLVGTSGYNEQF
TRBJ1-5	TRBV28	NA	ASRRRQGIPPQH
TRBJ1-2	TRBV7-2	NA	ASSPPGHNNYGYT
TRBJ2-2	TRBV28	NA	ASSPPGQGNTGELF
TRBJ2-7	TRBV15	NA	ATSRVYGEMGDEQY
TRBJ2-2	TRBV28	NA	ASSLTRNTGELF
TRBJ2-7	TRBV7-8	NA	ASSFSGEPLYEQY
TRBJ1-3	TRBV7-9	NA	ASRVLGQNSGNTIY
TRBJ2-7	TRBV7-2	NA	ASSLFWTESYEQY
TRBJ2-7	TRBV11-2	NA	ASSKGTTYEQY
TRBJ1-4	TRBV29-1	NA	SAQGDRGGEKLF
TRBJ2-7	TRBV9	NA	ASSAGSGAYEQY
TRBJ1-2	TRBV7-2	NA	ASSVMVVGYT
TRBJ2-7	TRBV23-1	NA	ASSRRQKSPYEQY
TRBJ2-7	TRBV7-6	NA	ASSLAPGKSYEQY
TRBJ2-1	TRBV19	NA	ASSPMGVRGPPWGNEQF
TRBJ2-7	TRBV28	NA	ASSGQGAKVYEQY
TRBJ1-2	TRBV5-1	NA	ASSSSSILGYT
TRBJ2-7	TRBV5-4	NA	ASSLPEGEEE
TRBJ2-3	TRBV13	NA	ASSLGPGAGTDTQY
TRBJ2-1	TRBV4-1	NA	ASSRLAGVYNEQF
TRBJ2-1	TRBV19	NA	ASSIDHGNEQF
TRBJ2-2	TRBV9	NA	ASSPWREVDTGELF
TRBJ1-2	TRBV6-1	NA	ASSQRGYYGYT
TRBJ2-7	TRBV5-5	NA	ASSFVGAEQY
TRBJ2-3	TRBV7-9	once	ASSPWTSGRLSTDTQY
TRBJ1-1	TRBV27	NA	ASSLSGHELEAF
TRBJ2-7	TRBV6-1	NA	ASSEARGFSYEQY
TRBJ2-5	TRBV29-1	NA	SVVVRTQETQY
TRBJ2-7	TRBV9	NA	ASSVEGGTYEQY
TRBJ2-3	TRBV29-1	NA	SVRGQENTDTQY
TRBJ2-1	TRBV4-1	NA	ASSLGVTGDANEQF
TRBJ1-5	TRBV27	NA	ASSAGREPQH
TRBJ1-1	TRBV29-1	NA	SVEADTEAF
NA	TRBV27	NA	ASSLTASYEQY
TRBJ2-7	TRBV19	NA	ASSPGLAGVEYEQY
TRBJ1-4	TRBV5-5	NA	ASREPGSTNEKLF
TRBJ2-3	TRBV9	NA	ASSRRTDTQY
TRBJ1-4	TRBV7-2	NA	ASSRPTGPAEKLF
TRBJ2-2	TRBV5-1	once	ASSWVSTGELF
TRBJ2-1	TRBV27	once	ASSFASGSYNEQF
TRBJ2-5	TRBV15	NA	ATSIPGTSWQETQY
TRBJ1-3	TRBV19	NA	ASSWTRGRSTGNTIY
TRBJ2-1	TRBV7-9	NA	ASSLAGRDNEQF
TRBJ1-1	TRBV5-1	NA	ASSLVGLGTEAF
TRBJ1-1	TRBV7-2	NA	ASSLAWGEAF